Each of the 3 T cell receptor beta chains below was sequenced from the same sample in a study of regulatory T cells in long-lasting Graves disease. Arm-PCR with iRepertoire HTBI primers amplified the CDR3 regions for these TCR beta libraries. Each CDR3 protein gets one entry after TCRdb re-called the multiplex PCR reads with MiXCR. This sample carries roughly 490,000 distinct CDR3 sequences, around a fifth of them seen once, and the ten largest clones take under 15%. The time point denotes: persistent/refractory GD, antithyroid drugs over 5 years with positive TRAb. The authors made the TCR library using RNA they extracted from PBMCs. The specimen comprised peripheral blood mononuclear cells (PBMCs), sampled when the disease was refractory, from a patient treated with antithyroid drugs. The receptors shown here come from a female donor with Graves disease.

This clonotype was counted ten times or more. The chain is built from TRBV6-9 and TRBJ2-5, with 8 positions matching TRBD1. Germline V CDR1 and CDR2: MNHGY, SVAAGI. V was clipped by 3 bases and J by 5 bases; unmatched bases: 5. The CDR3 is 14 amino acids. CDR3 region: CASSYSGGQETQYF. The CDR3 DNA is TGTGCCAGCAGTTACTCAGGGGGCCAGGAGACCCAGTACTTC.

This clonotype occurred a few times. The chain is built from TRBV7-8 and TRBJ1-3, with D perhaps TRBD1 (6 bases). CDR3 size: 17 residues. V lost 2 bases and J lost 2, with 16 bases in between. From germline, CDR1 is SGHVS and CDR2 FQNEAQ. In DNA form, the CDR3 reads TGTGCCAGCAGCTTAAGGCTTGAGGGGGTCCCTGGAAACACCATATATTTT. This encodes CASSLRLEGVPGNTIYF. The full variable domain, rest sourced from reference TRBV7-8 and TRBJ1-3, is GAGVSQSPRYKVAKRGQDVALRCDPISGHVSLFWYQQALGQGPEFLTYFQNEAQLDKSGLPSDRFFAERPEGSVSTLKIQRTQQEDSAVYLCASSLRLEGVPGNTIYFGEGSWLTVV.

This clonotype was counted many times. The chain links TRBV28 to TRBJ1-2; the D gene is possibly TRBD1 (5 bases). Germline CDR1 reads MDHEN; CDR2 reads SYDVKM. The CDR3 spans 13 residues. Trimming removed 7 bases at V and 5 bases at J, with 14 bases between. The CDR3 region has the DNA TGTGCCAGCACCTGGGGCCAGGCGTATGGCTACACCTTC. It yields the protein CASTWGQAYGYTF.